This T cell receptor beta chain appears in the sequencing data of a study of CD8 T cells in ankylosing spondylitis. Each CDR3 protein is one row after TCRdb ran MiXCR on the 5' RACE reads. This table holds 200,000 to 250,000 distinct CDR3 sequences, approximately 20% found once. A few counts support this clonotype. What it recognizes is unknown. Study results and caveats: There was a TCR beta motif, made of eight highly homologous variants, that appeared characteristic of ankylosing spondylitis blood.

The CDR3 has 12 residues. The germline V and J ends were trimmed by 3 bases and 10 bases, with 12 bases remaining between them. Germline V lookup: CDR1 MDHEN, CDR2 SYDVKM. Sample: blood, either unsorted or a sorted T cell fraction (not recorded which). The genes are TRBV28 and TRBJ1-1; D unresolved. This clonotype was obtained from a male donor with ankylosing spondylitis. The CDR3, as DNA: TGTGCCAGCAGTTTTAGTACTGTCGGAGCTTTCTTT. This gives the protein CASSFSTVGAFF.